This T cell receptor beta chain was recorded in a study of blood T cell repertoires in COVID-19 (dated by TCRdb to 2020 to 2022). Looking at the study overall: The collaborator samples originated in the United States, Italy and Spain and spanned the acute and convalescent phases of COVID-19. The samples were drawn from two sources: the first 160 participants of the ongoing ImmuneRACE study, and fewer than 1,500 subjects contributed by 6 global collaborators. The prospective study material was composed of cDNA or gDNA derived from T cells, B-cell-depleted T cells, or PBMCs. Subjects who had been exposed to COVID-19, were actively infected with it, or had recovered from it provided the deeply sampled blood TCRbeta repertoires that made up the dataset. The repertoires were released in a freely available public database meant as a resource for research on the immune response to SARS-CoV-2. Where available, HLA class I and class II types were obtained from metadata supplied by the sample provider rather than from assay-based typing. A de-identified subject ID, COVID-19 status, age in years and sex were almost always included in the sample metadata.

Overall study outcomes, separate from this receptor: The quantity of clinical and demographic metadata differed by source and by participant and was supplied without curation.

The cysteine opens and the phenylalanine closes a CDR3 of 16 amino acids. The kept DNA is CDR3 alone, 48 bases in frame from the first base. TCRbeta CDR3 regions were amplified from genomic DNA using the immunoSEQ Assay, a bias-controlled multiplex PCR. On the study's bioinformatics: Nucleated cell counts per sample were estimated from amplification of reference gene primers within the assay. To quantify the absolute abundance of each unique TCRbeta CDR3 rearrangement, sequence reads were collapsed and filtered. For each sample, productive Simpson clonality was calculated by taking the square root of Simpson's diversity index across productive rearrangements. The clones in this table, taken by TCRdb from immuneACCESS, are in-frame only. Not every clone is retained; where verified, under half of the shortfall comes from an unresolved V gene, and the cause of the rest is unknown. V, J and clone size derive from that table, while D and trimming were established from the DNA sequence. The sample records over 200,000 clones, about nine tenths of which are singletons. The top ten clones comprise approximately 6.1% of the sample.

The collaborating institutions used their own protocols to collect whole blood in K2EDTA tubes. For TCRbeta analysis, collaborators shipped samples as frozen whole blood, isolated PBMCs, or DNA extracted from either of those sample types. As for this clone: Its antigen is still unknown. No qualities accompany the bases; no much larger clone lies one base away.

The sequenced material came from peripheral blood. The TCR sequence derives from a man aged 80 or over with acute or convalescent COVID-19. The chain is made from TRBV21-1 and TRBJ2-1; the DNA was not compared with TRBD1, the D call given in the table. TRBV21-1 is designated a pseudogene. The DNA sequence is given as TGTGCCAGCAGCAAAGGGGGGACAGGGGCGGCCAATGAGCAGTTCTTC. This sequence encodes CASSKGGTGAANEQFF.